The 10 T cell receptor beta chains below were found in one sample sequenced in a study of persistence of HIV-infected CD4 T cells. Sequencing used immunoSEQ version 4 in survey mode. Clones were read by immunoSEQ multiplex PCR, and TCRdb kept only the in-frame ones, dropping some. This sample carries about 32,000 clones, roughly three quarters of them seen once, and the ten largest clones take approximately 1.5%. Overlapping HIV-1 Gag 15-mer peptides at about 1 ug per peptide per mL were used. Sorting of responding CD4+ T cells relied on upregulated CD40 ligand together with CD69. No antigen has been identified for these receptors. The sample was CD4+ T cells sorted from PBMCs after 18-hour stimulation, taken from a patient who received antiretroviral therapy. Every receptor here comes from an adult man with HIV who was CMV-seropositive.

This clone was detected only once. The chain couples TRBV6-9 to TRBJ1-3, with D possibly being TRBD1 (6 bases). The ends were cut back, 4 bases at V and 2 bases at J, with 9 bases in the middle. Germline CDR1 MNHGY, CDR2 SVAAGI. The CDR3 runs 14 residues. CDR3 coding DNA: TGTGCCAGCAGTTGGGGGGGCACTGGAAACACCATATATTTT. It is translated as CASSWGGTGNTIYF.

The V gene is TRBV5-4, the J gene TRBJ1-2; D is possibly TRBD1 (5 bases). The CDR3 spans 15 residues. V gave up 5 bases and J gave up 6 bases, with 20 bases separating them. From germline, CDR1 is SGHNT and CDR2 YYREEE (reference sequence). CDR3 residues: CASSLGPMTRDGYTF. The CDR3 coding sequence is TGTGCCAGCAGTCTGGGACCCATGACAAGGGATGGCTACACCTTC.

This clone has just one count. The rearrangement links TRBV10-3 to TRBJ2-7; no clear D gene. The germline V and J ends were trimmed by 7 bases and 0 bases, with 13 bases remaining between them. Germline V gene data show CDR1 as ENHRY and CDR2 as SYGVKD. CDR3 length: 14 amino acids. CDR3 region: CAIKSPILSYEQYF. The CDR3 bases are TGTGCCATCAAATCTCCTATACTCTCCTACGAGCAGTACTTC.

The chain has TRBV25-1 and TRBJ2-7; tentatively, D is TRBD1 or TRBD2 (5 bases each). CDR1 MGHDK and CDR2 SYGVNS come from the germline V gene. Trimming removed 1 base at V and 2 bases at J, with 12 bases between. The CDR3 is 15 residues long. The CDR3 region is CASSESQGAAYEQYF. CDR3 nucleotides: TGTGCCAGCAGTGAATCTCAGGGAGCGGCCTACGAGCAGTACTTC.

As DNA, the CDR3 is TGTGCCAGCAGTGACAGGGGGCGCAGGTATGGCTACACCTTC. It codes for CASSDRGRRYGYTF. V gene TRBV2 combines with J gene TRBJ1-2; 8 nucleotides match TRBD1. J gave up 5 bases and V 3 bases, and 5 bases lay outside the gene matches. The germline gives CDR1 SNHLY, CDR2 FYNNEI. The CDR3 runs to 14 residues.

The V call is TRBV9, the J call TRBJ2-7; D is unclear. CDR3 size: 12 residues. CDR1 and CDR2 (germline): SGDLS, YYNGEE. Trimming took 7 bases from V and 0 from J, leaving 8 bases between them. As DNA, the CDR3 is TGTGCCAGCGGAGAGAGCTCCTACGAGCAGTACTTC. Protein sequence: CASGESSYEQYF. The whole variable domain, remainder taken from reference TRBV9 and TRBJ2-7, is DSGVTQTPKHLITATGQRVTLRCSPRSGDLSVYWYQQSLDQGLQFLIQYYNGEERAKGNILERFSAQQFPDLHSELNLSSLELGDSALYFCASGESSYEQYFGPGTRLTVT.

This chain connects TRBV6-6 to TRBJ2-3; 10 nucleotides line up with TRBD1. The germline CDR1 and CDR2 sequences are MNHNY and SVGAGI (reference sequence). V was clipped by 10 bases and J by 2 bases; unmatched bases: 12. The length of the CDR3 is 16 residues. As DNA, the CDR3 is TGTGCCACCTCGGGGTCCGGGACAGGGGTCACAGATACGCAGTATTTT. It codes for CATSGSGTGVTDTQYF.

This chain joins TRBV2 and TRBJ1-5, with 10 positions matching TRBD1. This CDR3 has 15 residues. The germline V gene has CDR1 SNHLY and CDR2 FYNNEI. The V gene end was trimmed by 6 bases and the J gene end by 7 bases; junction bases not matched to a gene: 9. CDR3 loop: CASRGDRGGEQPQHF. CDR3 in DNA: TGTGCCAGCAGGGGGGACAGGGGTGGCGAACAGCCCCAGCATTTT.

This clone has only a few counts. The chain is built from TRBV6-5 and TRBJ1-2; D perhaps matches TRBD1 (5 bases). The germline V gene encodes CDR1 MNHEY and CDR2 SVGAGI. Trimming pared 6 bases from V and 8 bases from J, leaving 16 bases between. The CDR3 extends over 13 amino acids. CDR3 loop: CASRPLGLKGYTF. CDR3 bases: TGTGCCAGCAGACCCTTGGGACTTAAAGGCTACACCTTC.

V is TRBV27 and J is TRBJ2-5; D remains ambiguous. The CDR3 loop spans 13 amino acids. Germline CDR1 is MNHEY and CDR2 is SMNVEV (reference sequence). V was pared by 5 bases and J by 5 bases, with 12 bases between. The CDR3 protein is CASSPSGVETQYF. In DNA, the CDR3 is TGTGCCAGCAGTCCGAGTGGTGTCGAGACCCAGTACTTC.